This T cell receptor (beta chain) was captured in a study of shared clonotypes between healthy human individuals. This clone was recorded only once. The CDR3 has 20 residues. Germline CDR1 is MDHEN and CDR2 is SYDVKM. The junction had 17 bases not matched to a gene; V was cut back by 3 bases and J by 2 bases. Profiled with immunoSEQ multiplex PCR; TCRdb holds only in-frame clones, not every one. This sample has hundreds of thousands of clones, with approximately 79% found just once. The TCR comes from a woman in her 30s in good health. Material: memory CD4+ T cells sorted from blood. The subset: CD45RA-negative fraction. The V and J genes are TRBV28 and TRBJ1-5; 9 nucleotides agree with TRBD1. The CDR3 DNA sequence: TGTGCCAGCAGTTTCCCGTCACTCCACAGGGGGCTTTCGGGCAATCAGCCCCAGCATTTT. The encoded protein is CASSFPSLHRGLSGNQPQHF.